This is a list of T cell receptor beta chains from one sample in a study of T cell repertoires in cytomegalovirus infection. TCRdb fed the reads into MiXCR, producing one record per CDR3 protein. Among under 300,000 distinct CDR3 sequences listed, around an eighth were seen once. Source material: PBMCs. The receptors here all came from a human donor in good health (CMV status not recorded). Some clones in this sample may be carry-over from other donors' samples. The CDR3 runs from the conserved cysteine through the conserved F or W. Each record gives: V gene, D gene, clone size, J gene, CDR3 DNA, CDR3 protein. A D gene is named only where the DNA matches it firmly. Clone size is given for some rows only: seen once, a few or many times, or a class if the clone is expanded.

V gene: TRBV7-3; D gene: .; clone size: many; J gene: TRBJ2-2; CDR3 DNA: TGTGCCAGCAGCCCAAACTTATCCACCGGGGAGCTGTTTTTT; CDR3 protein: CASSPNLSTGELFF
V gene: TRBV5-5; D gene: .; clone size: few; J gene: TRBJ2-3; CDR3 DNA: TGTGCCAGCAGCCCCGAACGGGGGCGAACAGATACGCAGTATTTT; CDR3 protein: CASSPERGRTDTQYF
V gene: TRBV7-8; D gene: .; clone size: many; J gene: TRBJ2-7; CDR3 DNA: TGTGCCAGCAGCCCCCAGCCGGGGGTCTACGAGCAGTACTTC; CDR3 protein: CASSPQPGVYEQYF
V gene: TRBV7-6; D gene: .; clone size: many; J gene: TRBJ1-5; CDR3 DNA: TGTGCCAGCAGCTCCGGACCAAATAGCAATCAGCCCCAGCATTTT; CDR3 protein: CASSSGPNSNQPQHF
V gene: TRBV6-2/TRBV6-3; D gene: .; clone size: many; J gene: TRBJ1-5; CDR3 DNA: TGTGCCAGCAGCTCATGGGGGAGCAATCAGCCCCAGCATTTT; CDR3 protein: CASSSWGSNQPQHF
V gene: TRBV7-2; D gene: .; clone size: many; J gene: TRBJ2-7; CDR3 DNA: TGTGCCAGCAGCCGACGTGAAGGCACCTACGAGCAGTACTTC; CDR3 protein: CASSRREGTYEQYF
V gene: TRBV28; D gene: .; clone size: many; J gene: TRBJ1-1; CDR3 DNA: TGTGCCAGCAGTCCCCACGAGGGAAACCGCCGTGAAGCTTTCTTT; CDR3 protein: CASSPHEGNRREAFF
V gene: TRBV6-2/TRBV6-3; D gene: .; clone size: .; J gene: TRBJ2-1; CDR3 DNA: TGTGCCAGCAGGTCTCTAGGGTCCGCTGAGCAGTTCTTC; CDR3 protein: CASRSLGSAEQFF
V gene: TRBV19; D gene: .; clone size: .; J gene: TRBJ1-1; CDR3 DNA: TGTGCCAGTAATCTAGGGGGGGCGAACACTGAAGCTTTCTTT; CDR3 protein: CASNLGGANTEAFF
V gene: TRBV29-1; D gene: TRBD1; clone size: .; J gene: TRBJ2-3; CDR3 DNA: TGCAGCGTTAAAAAGGGGGCTCCCGCTAGCACAGATACGCAGTATTTT; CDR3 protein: CSVKKGAPASTDTQYF
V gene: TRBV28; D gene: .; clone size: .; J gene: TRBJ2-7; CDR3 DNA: TGTGCCAGCACCCAGGGGCCTCGCTCCTACGAGCAGTACTTC; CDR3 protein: CASTQGPRSYEQYF
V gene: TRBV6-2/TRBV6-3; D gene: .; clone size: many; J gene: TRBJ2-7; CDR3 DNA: TGTGCCAGCAGTACCCTTGATCAGGGGTACGAGCAGTACTTC; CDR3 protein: CASSTLDQGYEQYF
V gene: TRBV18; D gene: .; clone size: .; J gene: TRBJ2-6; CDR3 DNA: TGTGCCAGCTCATGGGACCCACCTGGGGCCAACGTCCTGACTTTC; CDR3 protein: CASSWDPPGANVLTF
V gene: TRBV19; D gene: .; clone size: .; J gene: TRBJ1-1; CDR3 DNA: TGTGCCAGTAGTAAGGGCCTGAACACTGAAGCTTTCTTT; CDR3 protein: CASSKGLNTEAFF
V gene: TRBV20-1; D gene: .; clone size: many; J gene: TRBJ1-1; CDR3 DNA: TGCAGTGCCCAGGGGTCAGACACTGAAGCTTTCTTT; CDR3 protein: CSAQGSDTEAFF
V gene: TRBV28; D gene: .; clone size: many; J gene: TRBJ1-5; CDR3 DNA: TGTGCCAGCAGTTCCCCGGGCAGGGGAAGCAATCAGCCCCAGCATTTT; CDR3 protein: CASSSPGRGSNQPQHF
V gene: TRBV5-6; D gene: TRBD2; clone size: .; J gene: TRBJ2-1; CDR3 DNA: TGTGCCAGCAGCTTAAGCGGACTAGCGGGGAAATACAATGAGCAGTTCTTC; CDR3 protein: CASSLSGLAGKYNEQFF
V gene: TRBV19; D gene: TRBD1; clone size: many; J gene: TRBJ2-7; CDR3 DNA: TGTGCCAGTAGTCCTTCCGCCGGGACAGGGGTCGAGCAGTACTTC; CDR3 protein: CASSPSAGTGVEQYF
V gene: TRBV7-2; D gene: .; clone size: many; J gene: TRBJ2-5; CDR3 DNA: TGTGCCAGCGCTCCCAGCGGGCACCAAGAGACCCAGTACTTC; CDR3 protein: CASAPSGHQETQYF
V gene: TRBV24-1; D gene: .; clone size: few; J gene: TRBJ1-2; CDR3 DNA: TGTGCCACCAGTGAACCTGACAGTCATGGCTACACCTTC; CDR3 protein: CATSEPDSHGYTF
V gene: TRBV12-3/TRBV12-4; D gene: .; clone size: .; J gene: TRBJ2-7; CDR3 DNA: TGTGCCAGCAGCAGGGACCGAGCAAGCTCCTACGAGCAGTACTTC; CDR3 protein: CASSRDRASSYEQYF
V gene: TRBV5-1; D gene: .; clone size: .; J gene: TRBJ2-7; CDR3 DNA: TGCGCCAGCAGCTTGGGGACAGTGAACTACGAGCAGTACTTC; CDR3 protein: CASSLGTVNYEQYF
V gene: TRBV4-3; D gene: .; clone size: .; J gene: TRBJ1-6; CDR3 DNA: TGCGCCAGCAGCCCCAACAGTTTAACAGGGAGTGATTCACCCCTCCACTTT; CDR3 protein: CASSPNSLTGSDSPLHF
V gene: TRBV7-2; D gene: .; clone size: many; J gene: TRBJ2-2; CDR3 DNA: TGTGCCAGCAGCTTAGCTGCGGGGGCTCTCGGCACCGGGGAGCTGTTTTTT; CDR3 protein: CASSLAAGALGTGELFF
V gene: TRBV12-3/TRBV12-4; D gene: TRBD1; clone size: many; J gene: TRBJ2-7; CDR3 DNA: TGTGCCAGCACCCTTCGGACAGGGCGGTACGAGCAGTACTTC; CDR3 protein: CASTLRTGRYEQYF
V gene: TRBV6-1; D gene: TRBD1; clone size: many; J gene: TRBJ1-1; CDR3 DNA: TGTGCCAGCAGTGAACCCCGGACAGGGGCCCGGGCTTCAGCTGAAGCTTTCTTT; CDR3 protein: CASSEPRTGARASAEAFF
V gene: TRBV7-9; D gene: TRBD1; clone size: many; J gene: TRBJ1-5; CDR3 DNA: TGTGCCAGCAGGCAGACAGGGCGCGGCAATCAGCCCCAGCATTTT; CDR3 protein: CASRQTGRGNQPQHF
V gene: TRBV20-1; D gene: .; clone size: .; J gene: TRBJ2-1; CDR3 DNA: TGCAGTGCCCTTCTCCCCTTTAGGGGGGGGTACAATGAGCAGTTCTTC; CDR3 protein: CSALLPFRGGYNEQFF
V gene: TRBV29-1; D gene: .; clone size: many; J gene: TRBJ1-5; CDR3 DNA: TGCAGCGTTGAAGTGGGTGGGGGTGATCAGCCCCAGCATTTT; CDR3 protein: CSVEVGGGDQPQHF
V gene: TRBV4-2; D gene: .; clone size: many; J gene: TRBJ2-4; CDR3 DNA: TGTGCCAGCAGCCAATTGGTTCAACTAGCCAAAAACATTCAGTACTTC; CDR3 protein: CASSQLVQLAKNIQYF
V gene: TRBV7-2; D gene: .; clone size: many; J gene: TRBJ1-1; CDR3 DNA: TGTGCCAGCAGCTTAGTGGGGGGGCCTACCGGAGAAGCTTTCTTT; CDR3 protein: CASSLVGGPTGEAFF
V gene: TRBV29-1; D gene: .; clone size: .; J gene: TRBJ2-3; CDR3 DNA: TGCAGCGTTTTCGGTGATAGCACAGATACGCAGTATTTT; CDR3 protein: CSVFGDSTDTQYF
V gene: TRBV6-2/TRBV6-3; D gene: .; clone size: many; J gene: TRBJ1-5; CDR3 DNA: TGTGCCAGCAGTTACCCGGGACGGGTAAGGCCCCAGCATTTT; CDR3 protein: CASSYPGRVRPQHF
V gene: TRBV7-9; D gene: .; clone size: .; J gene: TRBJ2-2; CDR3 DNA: TGTGCCAGCAGCTTACCTAACACCGGGGAGCTGTTTTTT; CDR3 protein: CASSLPNTGELFF
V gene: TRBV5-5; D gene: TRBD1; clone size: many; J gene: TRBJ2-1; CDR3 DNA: TGTGCCAGCAGCTTGGGGACAGGGGTGGATGAGCAGTTCTTC; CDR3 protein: CASSLGTGVDEQFF
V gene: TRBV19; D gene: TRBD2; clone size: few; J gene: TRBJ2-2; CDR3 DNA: TGTGCCAGTAGTATTGGGGGGGGAAAGGTCGGGGAGCTGTTTTTT; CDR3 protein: CASSIGGGKVGELFF
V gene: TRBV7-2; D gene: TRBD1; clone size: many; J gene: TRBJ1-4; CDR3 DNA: TGTGCCAGCAGCCCACAGGGGATCAGTGAAAAACTGTTTTTT; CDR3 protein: CASSPQGISEKLFF
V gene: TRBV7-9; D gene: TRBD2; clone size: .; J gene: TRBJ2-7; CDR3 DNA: TGTGCCAGCAGCTCTGATAGCGGGGACGAATCCTACGAGCAGTACTTC; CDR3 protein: CASSSDSGDESYEQYF
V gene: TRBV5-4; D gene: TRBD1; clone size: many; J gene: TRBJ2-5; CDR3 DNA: TGTGCCAGCAGGTCTGGGACAGGGCGGGTGGAGACCCAGTACTTC; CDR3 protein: CASRSGTGRVETQYF